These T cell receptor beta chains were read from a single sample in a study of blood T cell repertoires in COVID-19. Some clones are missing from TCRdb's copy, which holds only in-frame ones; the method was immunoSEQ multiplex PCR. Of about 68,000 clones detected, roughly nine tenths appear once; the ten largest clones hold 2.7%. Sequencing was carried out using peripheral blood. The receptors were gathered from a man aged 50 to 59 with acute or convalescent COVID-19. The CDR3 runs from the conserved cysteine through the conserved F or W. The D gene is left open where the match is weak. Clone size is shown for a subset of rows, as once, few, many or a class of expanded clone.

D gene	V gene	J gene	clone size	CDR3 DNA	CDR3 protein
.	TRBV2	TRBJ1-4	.	TGTGCCAGCAGGGATCTTTCAGGTCGGACTAATGAAAAACTGTTTTTT	CASRDLSGRTNEKLFF
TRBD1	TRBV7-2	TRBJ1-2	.	TGTGCCAGCAGCTTAGACAGGGGAAATGGCTACACCTTC	CASSLDRGNGYTF
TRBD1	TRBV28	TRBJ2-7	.	TGTGCCAGCAGTTCCGCCCTGGACAGGGGAGCCGAGCAGTACTTC	CASSSALDRGAEQYF
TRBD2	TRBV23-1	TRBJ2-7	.	TGCGCCAGCAGGCCGGGGACTAGCGGGAATTACGAGCAGTACTTC	CASRPGTSGNYEQYF
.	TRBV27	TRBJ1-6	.	TGTGCCAGCAGATCCCCCGGCAGGATCAATTCACCCCTCCACTTT	CASRSPGRINSPLHF
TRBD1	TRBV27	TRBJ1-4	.	TGTGCCAGCAGAACACAGGGGGACGGTGAAAAACTGTTTTTT	CASRTQGDGEKLFF
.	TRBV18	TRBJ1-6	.	TGTGCCAGCTCACCAGCAGCGAGGAATTCACCCCTCCACTTT	CASSPAARNSPLHF
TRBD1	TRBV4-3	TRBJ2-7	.	TGCGCCAGCAGCCAAGGCGGGACAGGGGTCGAGCAGTACTTC	CASSQGGTGVEQYF
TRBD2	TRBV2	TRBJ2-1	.	TGTGCCAGCAGTGATGGGACTAGCGGGACAGGATGCAACAATGAGCAGTTCTTC	CASSDGTSGTGCNNEQFF
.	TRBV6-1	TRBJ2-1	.	TGTGCCAGCAGTGTTAGAGCGGTAAGCTCCTACAATGAGCAGTTCTTC	CASSVRAVSSYNEQFF
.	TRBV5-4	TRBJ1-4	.	TGTGCCAGCAGCTTGCAAGGGGGTGTTGAAAAACTGTTTTTT	CASSLQGGVEKLFF
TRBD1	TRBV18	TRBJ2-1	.	TGTGCCACCTTACGGGACAGGGGTAACAATGAGCAGTTCTTC	CATLRDRGNNEQFF
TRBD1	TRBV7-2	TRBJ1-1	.	TGTGCCAGCAGCTCACAGGGGGCTCGGACTGAAGCTTTCTTT	CASSSQGARTEAFF
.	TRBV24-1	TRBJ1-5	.	TGTGCCACCAGAGGACAGAATAATCAGCCCCAGCATTTT	CATRGQNNQPQHF
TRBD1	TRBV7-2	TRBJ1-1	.	TGTGCCAGCAGCTTAACCACAGGGGACACTGAAGCTTTCTTT	CASSLTTGDTEAFF
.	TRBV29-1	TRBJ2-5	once	TGCAGCGTTGATTTCGAGCCGTGGCAAGAGACCCAGTACTTC	CSVDFEPWQETQYF
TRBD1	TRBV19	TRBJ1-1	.	TGTGCCAGTCGAGGGACAGACGTAGCCACTGAAGCTTTCTTT	CASRGTDVATEAFF
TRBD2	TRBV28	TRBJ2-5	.	TGTGCCAGCAGGAGGGAGGGGTCAAGCAAATATCAAGAGACCCAGTACTTC	CASRREGSSKYQETQYF
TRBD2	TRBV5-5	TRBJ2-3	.	TGTGCCAGCAGCCGTACTAGCGGGAGGGCGTCTAGCACAGATACGCAGTATTTT	CASSRTSGRASSTDTQYF
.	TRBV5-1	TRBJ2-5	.	TGCGCCAGCAGCTTGGGGTTTGCGGAAAGCCAAGAGACCCAGTACTTC	CASSLGFAESQETQYF
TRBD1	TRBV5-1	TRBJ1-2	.	TGCGCCAGCAGCTTGGTTGGGACAGGCGATGGCTACACCTTC	CASSLVGTGDGYTF
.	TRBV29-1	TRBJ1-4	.	TGCAGCGTTGAGGGCCAGGGTGGTGGTGAAAAACTGTTTTTT	CSVEGQGGGEKLFF
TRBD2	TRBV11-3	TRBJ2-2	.	TGTGCCAGCAGCTTGGAGACGGGAGGTGGAACCGGGGAGCTGTTTTTT	CASSLETGGGTGELFF
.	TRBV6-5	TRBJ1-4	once	TGTGCCAGCAGACTTGAAAAACTGTTTTTT	CASRLEKLFF
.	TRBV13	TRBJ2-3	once	TGTGCCAGCAGCTTAGGGACAGAAGGCGAAGATACGCAGTATTTT	CASSLGTEGEDTQYF
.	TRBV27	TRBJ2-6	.	TGTGCCAGCAGTTTATACCCCCCCGGAGCGGGTCCTGGGGCCAACGTCCTGACTTTC	CASSLYPPGAGPGANVLTF
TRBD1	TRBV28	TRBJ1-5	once	TGTGCCAGCAGTTTGGACAGGGATCAGCCCCAGCATTTT	CASSLDRDQPQHF
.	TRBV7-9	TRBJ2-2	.	TGTGCCACCAGAGGAGTCACCGGGGAGCTGTTTTTT	CATRGVTGELFF